These T cell receptor beta chains were read from a single sample in a study of T cell responses to AZD1222 COVID-19 vaccine. This table comes from immunoSEQ multiplex PCR, and its TCRdb copy is limited to in-frame clones, with some not included. The sample includes 42,000 or so clones, 80% to 90% of them seen just once. The input for sequencing was peripheral blood, taken 28 days after the second dose of the MenACWY control vaccine. These receptors were collected from an adult who received the MenACWY meningococcal vaccine as a control. Each CDR3 is given with its conserved first and last residue. D genes are given only for firm matches.

d_call | j_call | v_call | cdr3_aa
TRBD2 | TRBJ2-1 | TRBV20-1 | CSASPREHTYNEQFF
- | TRBJ1-2 | TRBV5-1 | CASSLDRPNYGYTF
- | TRBJ1-2 | TRBV12-3/TRBV12-4 | CASSTQARYGYTF
- | TRBJ2-5 | TRBV18 | CASSPGLRETQYF
TRBD1 | TRBJ1-5 | TRBV19 | CASRSGTGFFDSNQPQHF
TRBD1 | TRBJ1-6 | TRBV7-9 | CASSSVGARQGLNSPLHF
TRBD2 | TRBJ2-7 | TRBV5-1 | CASSSGLAGSSYEQYF
TRBD1 | TRBJ1-1 | TRBV7-9 | CASSLSGGDAFF
TRBD1 | TRBJ1-6 | TRBV28 | CASRTRTGSYSPLHF
- | TRBJ2-2 | TRBV12-3/TRBV12-4 | CASSGLNTGELFF
- | TRBJ1-5 | TRBV10-3 | CAISVSPTNQPQHF
- | TRBJ2-3 | TRBV19 | CASKGGTGTSSTDTQYF
- | TRBJ2-2 | TRBV6-2/TRBV6-3 | CASSRGAATGELFF
TRBD2 | TRBJ2-1 | TRBV19 | CASSTRLAGYNEQFF
- | TRBJ2-7 | TRBV2 | CASGTRSSNPGYEQYF
TRBD1 | TRBJ1-5 | TRBV5-5 | CASSRGTGHQPQHF
- | TRBJ1-2 | TRBV27 | CASGNQGGRGYTF
- | TRBJ1-2 | TRBV25-1 | CASSDPGKTNYGYTF
TRBD2 | TRBJ2-3 | TRBV7-2 | CASSLEGLAGGITDTQYF
- | TRBJ2-7 | TRBV5-1 | CASNSIKDSLMSSYEQYF
TRBD1 | TRBJ1-6 | TRBV6-5 | CASSYARTGYSPLHF
- | TRBJ2-5 | TRBV12-3/TRBV12-4 | CASSSDSKETQYF
- | TRBJ2-5 | TRBV7-9 | CASSPPGETQYF
TRBD1 | TRBJ2-7 | TRBV5-8 | CASSLGGQVYEQYF
- | TRBJ2-3 | TRBV19 | CASSIRGRDTDTQYF
- | TRBJ1-1 | TRBV5-1 | CASSLALRGNTEAFF
- | TRBJ1-3 | TRBV30 | CACSSGNTIYF
TRBD2 | TRBJ2-7 | TRBV28 | CASSLMWTSGRKDYEQYF
- | TRBJ2-2 | TRBV7-6 | CASSPRGGENGLFF
TRBD1 | TRBJ1-1 | TRBV11-2 | CASSSPKDRVSMNTEAFF
- | TRBJ2-3 | TRBV5-1 | CASRDVSTDTQYF
TRBD2 | TRBJ2-7 | TRBV10-1 | CASSRGGQAYEQYF
- | TRBJ2-7 | TRBV28 | CASSLVSPYEQYF
- | TRBJ1-5 | TRBV19 | CASSPRGQPQHF
TRBD2 | TRBJ2-2 | TRBV2 | CATPRGGSGIPTGELFF
- | TRBJ2-7 | TRBV20-1 | CSARALYEQYF
- | TRBJ2-1 | TRBV5-1 | CASTGGATSSYNEQFF
TRBD2 | TRBJ2-4 | TRBV29-1 | CSVEGRGGKNIQYF
TRBD1 | TRBJ1-2 | TRBV6-5 | CASSYSGDRVYGYTF
TRBD1 | TRBJ1-6 | TRBV7-9 | CASSPGTGLISPLHF
- | TRBJ1-4 | TRBV7-9 | CASSLGSRFRGAGEKLFF
- | TRBJ2-7 | TRBV5-6 | CASSSLTPKESLGYEQYF
- | TRBJ2-7 | TRBV24-1 | CATSARQDLSYEQYF
- | TRBJ1-2 | TRBV5-1 | CASSPGDTDGYTF
- | TRBJ2-7 | TRBV5-1 | CASSLVVSSYEQYF
- | TRBJ2-5 | TRBV4-1 | CASSQPGAGGALQETQYF
- | TRBJ2-5 | TRBV5-6 | CASSLVGGPISETQYF
- | TRBJ1-1 | TRBV7-3 | CASSHQPGHPMNTEAFF
- | TRBJ2-2 | TRBV5-6 | CASSGHWSGANTGELFF